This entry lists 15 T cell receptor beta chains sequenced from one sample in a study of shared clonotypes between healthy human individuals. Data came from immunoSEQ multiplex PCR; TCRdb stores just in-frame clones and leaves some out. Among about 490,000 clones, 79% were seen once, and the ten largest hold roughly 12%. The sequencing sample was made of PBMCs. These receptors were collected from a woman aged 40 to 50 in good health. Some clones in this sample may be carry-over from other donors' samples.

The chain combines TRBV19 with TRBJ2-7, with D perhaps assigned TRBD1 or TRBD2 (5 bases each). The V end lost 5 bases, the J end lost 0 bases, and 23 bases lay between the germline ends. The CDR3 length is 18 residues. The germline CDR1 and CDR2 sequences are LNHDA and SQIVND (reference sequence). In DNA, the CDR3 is TGTGCCAGTAGTGCAGCGGACTCCGGGACCCCCAGCTCCTACGAGCAGTACTTC. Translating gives CASSAADSGTPSSYEQYF.

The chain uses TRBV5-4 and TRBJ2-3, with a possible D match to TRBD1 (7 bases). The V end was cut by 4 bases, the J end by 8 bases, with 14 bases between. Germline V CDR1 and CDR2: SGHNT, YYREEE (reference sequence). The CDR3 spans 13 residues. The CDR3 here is CASSLRQGGTQYF. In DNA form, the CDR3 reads TGTGCCAGCAGCCTCCGACAGGGAGGTACGCAGTATTTT. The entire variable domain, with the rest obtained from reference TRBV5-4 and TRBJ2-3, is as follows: ETGVTQSPTHLIKTRGQQVTLRCSSQSGHNTVSWYQQALGQGPQFIFQYYREEENGRGNFPPRFSGLQFPNYSSELNVNALELDDSALYLCASSLRQGGTQYFGPGTRLTVL.

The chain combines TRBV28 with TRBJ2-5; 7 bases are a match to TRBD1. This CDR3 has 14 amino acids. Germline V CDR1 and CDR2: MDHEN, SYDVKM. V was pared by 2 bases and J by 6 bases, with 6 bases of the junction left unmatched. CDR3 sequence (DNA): TGTGCCAGCAGTTTAGCAGGGACAGTAAAGACCCAGTACTTC. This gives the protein CASSLAGTVKTQYF. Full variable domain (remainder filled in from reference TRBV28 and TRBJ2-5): DVKVTQSSRYLVKRTGEKVFLECVQDMDHENMFWYRQDPGLGLRLIYFSYDVKMKEKGDIPEGYSVSREKKERFSLILESASTNQTSMYLCASSLAGTVKTQYFGPGTRLLVL.

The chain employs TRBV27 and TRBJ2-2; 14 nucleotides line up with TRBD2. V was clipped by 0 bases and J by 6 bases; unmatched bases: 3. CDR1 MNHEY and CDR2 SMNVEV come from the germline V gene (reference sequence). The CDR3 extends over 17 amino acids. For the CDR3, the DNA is TGTGCCAGCAGTTTATCTCGACTAGCGGGAGGGCCCGGGGAGCTGTTTTTT. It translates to CASSLSRLAGGPGELFF.

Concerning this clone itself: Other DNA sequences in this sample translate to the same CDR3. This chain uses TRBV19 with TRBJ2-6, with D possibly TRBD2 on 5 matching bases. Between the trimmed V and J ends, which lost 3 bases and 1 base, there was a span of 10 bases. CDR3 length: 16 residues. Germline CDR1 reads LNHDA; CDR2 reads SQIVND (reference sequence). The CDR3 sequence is CASSIGVVSGANVLTF. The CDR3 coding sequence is TGTGCCAGTAGTATCGGGGTTGTTTCTGGGGCCAACGTCCTGACTTTC.

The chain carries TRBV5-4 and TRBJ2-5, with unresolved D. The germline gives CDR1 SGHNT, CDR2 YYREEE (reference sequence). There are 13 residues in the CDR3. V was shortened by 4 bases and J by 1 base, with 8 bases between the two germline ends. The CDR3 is CASSPQLQETQYF. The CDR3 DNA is TGTGCCAGCAGCCCCCAGCTCCAAGAGACCCAGTACTTC.

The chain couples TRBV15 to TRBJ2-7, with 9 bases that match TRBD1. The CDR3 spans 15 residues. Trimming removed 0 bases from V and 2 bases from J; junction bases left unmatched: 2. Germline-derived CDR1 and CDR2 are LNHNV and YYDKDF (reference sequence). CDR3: CATSRDRDRAYEQYF. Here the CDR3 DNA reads TGTGCCACCAGCAGAGACCGGGACAGGGCCTACGAGCAGTACTTC.

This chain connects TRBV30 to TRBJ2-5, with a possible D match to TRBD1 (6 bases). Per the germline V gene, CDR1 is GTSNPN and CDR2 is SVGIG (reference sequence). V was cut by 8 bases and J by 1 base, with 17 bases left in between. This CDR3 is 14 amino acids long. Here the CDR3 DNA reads TGTGCCGGATCTGGGGGCGCATTCCAAGAGACCCAGTACTTC. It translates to CAGSGGAFQETQYF.

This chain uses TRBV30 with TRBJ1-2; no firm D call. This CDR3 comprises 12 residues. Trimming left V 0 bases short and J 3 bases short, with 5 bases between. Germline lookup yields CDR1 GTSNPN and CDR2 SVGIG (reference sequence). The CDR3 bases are TGTGCCTGGAGTGTGGGTGACTATGGCTACACCTTC. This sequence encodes CAWSVGDYGYTF.

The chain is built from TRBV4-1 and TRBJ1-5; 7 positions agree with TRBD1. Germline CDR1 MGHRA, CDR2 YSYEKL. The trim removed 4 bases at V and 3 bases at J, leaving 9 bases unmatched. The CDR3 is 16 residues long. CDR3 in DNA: TGCGCCAGCAGCCGCAGAACAGGGGCCGACAATCAGCCCCAGCATTTT. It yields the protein CASSRRTGADNQPQHF.

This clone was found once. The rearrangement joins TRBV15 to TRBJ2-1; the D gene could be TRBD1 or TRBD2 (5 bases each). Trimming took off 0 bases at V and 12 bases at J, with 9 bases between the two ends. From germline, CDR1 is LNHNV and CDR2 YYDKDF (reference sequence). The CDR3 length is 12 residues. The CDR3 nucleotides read TGTGCCACCAGCAGAGATCGGGACCTGCAGTTCTTC. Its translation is CATSRDRDLQFF. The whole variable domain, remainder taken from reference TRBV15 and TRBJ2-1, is DAMVIQNPRYQVTQFGKPVTLSCSQTLNHNVMYWYQQKSSQAPKLLFHYYDKDFNNEADTPDNFQSRRPNTSFCFLDIRSPGLGDTAMYLCATSRDRDLQFFGPGTRLTVL.

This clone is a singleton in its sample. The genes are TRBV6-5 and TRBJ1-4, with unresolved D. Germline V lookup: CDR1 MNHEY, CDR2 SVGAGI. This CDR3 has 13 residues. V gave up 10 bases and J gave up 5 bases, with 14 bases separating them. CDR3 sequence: CATRVNRNEKLFF. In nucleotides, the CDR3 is TGTGCCACCAGAGTGAACCGGAATGAAAAACTGTTTTTT.

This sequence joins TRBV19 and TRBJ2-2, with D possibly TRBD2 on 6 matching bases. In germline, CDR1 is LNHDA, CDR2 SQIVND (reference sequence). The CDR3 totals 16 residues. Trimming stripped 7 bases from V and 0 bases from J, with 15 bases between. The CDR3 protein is CASTNGRSTNTGELFF. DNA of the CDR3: TGTGCCAGTACCAATGGGAGGAGTACGAACACCGGGGAGCTGTTTTTT.

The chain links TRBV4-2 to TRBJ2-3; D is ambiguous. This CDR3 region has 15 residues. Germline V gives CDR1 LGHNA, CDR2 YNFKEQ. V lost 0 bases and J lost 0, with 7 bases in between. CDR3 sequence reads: CASSQDAPSTDTQYF. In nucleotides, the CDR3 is TGTGCCAGCAGCCAAGATGCACCAAGCACAGATACGCAGTATTTT.

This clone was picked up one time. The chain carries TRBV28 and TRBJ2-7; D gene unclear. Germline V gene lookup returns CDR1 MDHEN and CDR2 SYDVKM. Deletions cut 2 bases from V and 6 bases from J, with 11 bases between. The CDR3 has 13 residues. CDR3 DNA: TGTGCCAGCAGTTTAGATGGGGTGAGCGAGCAGTACTTC. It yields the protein CASSLDGVSEQYF.